These 27 T cell receptor beta chains were all obtained from the same sample, sequenced in a study of CD8+CD57+ T cells in acquired aplastic anemia. Researchers used genomic DNA as the template to profile TCR beta VDJ and CDR3. TCRdb fed the reads into MiXCR, producing one record per CDR3 protein. The sample holds around 200,000 distinct CDR3 sequences; around 50% are singletons and the top ten take 16%. Source material: sorted CD4+, CD8+, or CD8+CD57+ T cells (not recorded which) from PBMCs. The receptors come from a human donor in good health, serving as a control.

The chain employs TRBV5-1 and TRBJ1-2, with D possibly being TRBD1 (5 bases). This CDR3 region has 13 residues. CDR1 is SGHRS, CDR2 YFSETQ, per germline. V lost 5 bases and J lost 7, with 15 bases in between. The CDR3 here is CASRETVDFGYTF. As DNA, the CDR3 is TGCGCCAGCAGGGAGACAGTGGATTTTGGCTACACCTTC.

V and J are TRBV7-3 and TRBJ2-5; a possible D gene is TRBD1 (7 bases). Per germline, CDR1 SGHTA and CDR2 FQGTGA. Trimming pared 6 bases from V and 5 bases from J, leaving 16 bases between. The CDR3 sequence is 14 residues long. The CDR3 loop is CASSLGGGYETQYF. Written as DNA, the CDR3 is TGTGCCAGCAGTCTAGGAGGGGGCTATGAGACCCAGTACTTC.

This clonotype was counted many times. The chain has TRBV10-3 and TRBJ1-4, with a possible D match to TRBD1 (6 bases). The germline gives CDR1 ENHRY, CDR2 SYGVKD. The V and J ends lost 3 bases and 7 bases respectively, with 12 bases between them. This CDR3 spans 14 amino acids. The DNA of the CDR3 is TGTGCCATCAGTGATGGGGGGGCTCGTGAAAAACTGTTTTTT. It encodes CAISDGGAREKLFF.

The V call is TRBV2, the J call TRBJ2-5; no clear D. The CDR3 covers 12 residues. V lost 5 bases and J lost 4, with 8 bases in between. Germline assignment: CDR1 SNHLY and CDR2 FYNNEI. In nucleotides, the CDR3 is TGTGCCAGCAGTACCATACGAGAGACCCAGTACTTC. This codes for CASSTIRETQYF.

Concerning this clonotype: Relative to the germline gene, one junction end is altered; a read error may explain this. The gene calls are TRBV7-7 and TRBJ2-2; 8 positions agree with TRBD1. The CDR3 consists of 17 residues. Germline V CDR1 and CDR2: SSHAT, FNYEAQ (reference sequence). The CDR3 spells CASSLASGGAYTGELFF. In DNA, the CDR3 is TGTGCTAGCAGCTTAGCCTCAGGGGGCGCATATACCGGGGAGCTGTTTTTT.

V usage is TRBV2 and J usage is TRBJ1-1; possibly TRBD1 for D (5 bases). Germline V gives CDR1 SNHLY, CDR2 FYNNEI. There are 14 residues in the CDR3. The V and J ends lost 7 bases and 5 bases respectively, with 17 bases between them. CDR3 nucleotide sequence: TGTGCCAGCACCAGATCGTCAGGGAGTACTGAAGCTTTCTTT. Amino acid sequence: CASTRSSGSTEAFF.

The rearrangement links TRBV2 to TRBJ2-7; either TRBD1 or TRBD2 may supply D (6 bases each). Trimming took off 8 bases at V and 6 bases at J, with 20 bases between the two ends. Germline V CDR1 and CDR2: SNHLY, FYNNEI. There are 14 residues in the CDR3. The CDR3 here is CASSRGESVGEQYF. DNA for the CDR3: TGTGCCAGCTCTAGGGGGGAGTCAGTTGGCGAGCAGTACTTC.

The rearrangement uses TRBV5-1 and TRBJ1-6, with 7 positions matching TRBD1. Trimming cost V 0 bases and J 6 bases; bases outside gene matches: 6. Per the germline V gene, CDR1 is SGHRS and CDR2 is YFSETQ. CDR3 length equals 16 residues. CDR3 DNA: TGCGCCAGCAGCTTGGCCTCAGGGGGAAGTAATTCACCCCTCCACTTT. Its protein product is CASSLASGGSNSPLHF.

There are many counts of this clonotype. The J gene is TRBJ1-3, the V gene TRBV6-5, with 7 bases fitting TRBD1. The CDR3 totals 17 residues. J gave up 0 bases and V 6 bases, and 11 bases lay outside the gene matches. In germline, CDR1 is MNHEY, CDR2 SVGAGI. The CDR3 is CASSQPGQWSSGNTIYF. CDR3 nucleotides: TGTGCCAGCAGCCAACCGGGACAGTGGAGCTCTGGAAACACCATATATTTT.

In its sample, this clonotype was seen once. The chain joins TRBV5-6 to TRBJ2-3, with D hard to call. The CDR3 totals 13 residues. Trimming took off 6 bases at V and 1 base at J, with 9 bases between the two ends. CDR1 and CDR2 from the germline V gene are SGHDT and YYEEEE. CDR3 DNA sequence: TGTGCCAGCATCCTTAGGGGCACAGATACGCAGTATTTT. Protein sequence: CASILRGTDTQYF.

This clonotype was recorded at least ten times. The chain combines TRBV20-1 with TRBJ2-6; TRBD1 is a possible D gene (6 bases). CDR3 length equals 19 residues. V was cut by 0 bases and J by 0 bases, with 18 bases left in between. Germline V CDR1 and CDR2: DFQATT, SNEGSKA (reference sequence). CDR3 sequence reads: CSARDPQGLTFSGANVLTF. In nucleotides, the CDR3 is TGCAGTGCTAGAGACCCTCAGGGGCTAACCTTCTCTGGGGCCAACGTCCTGACTTTC.

The chain employs TRBV10-3 and TRBJ2-3; 8 positions match TRBD2. CDR1 and CDR2 from the germline V gene are ENHRY and SYGVKD. Germline trimming cut 4 bases from V and 4 bases from J; bases unmatched to any gene: 1. This CDR3 region has 13 residues. For the CDR3, the DNA is TGTGCCATCAGTGGCGGGGGGTCAGATACGCAGTATTTT. Translating it yields CAISGGGSDTQYF.

V is TRBV10-3 and J is TRBJ2-7; a possible D gene is TRBD2 (5 bases). The germline V gene encodes CDR1 ENHRY and CDR2 SYGVKD. The germline V and J ends were trimmed by 2 bases and 4 bases, with 18 bases remaining between them. This CDR3 has 16 residues. The CDR3 here is CAISESDTRDPYEQYF. CDR3 bases: TGTGCCATCAGTGAGAGTGATACCCGGGATCCTTACGAGCAGTACTTC.

The chain joins TRBV24-1 to TRBJ1-2; D gene uncertain. The length of the CDR3 is 14 residues. The germline V gene encodes CDR1 KGHDR and CDR2 SFDVKD. Trimming stripped 4 bases from V and 3 bases from J, with 11 bases between. CDR3 sequence: CATSERSSYYGYTF. The CDR3, as DNA: TGTGCCACCAGTGAAAGGAGCAGTTACTATGGCTACACCTTC.

This clonotype was picked up many times. The chain couples TRBV4-3 to TRBJ2-1; TRBD2 agrees at 7 bases. The V and J ends lost 4 bases and 8 bases, in that order; junction bases with no gene match: 11. The CDR3 covers 15 residues. CDR1 and CDR2 (germline): LGHNA, YSLEER. The CDR3 DNA reads as TGCGCCAGCAGCCTCCGAGCCCTGGGGGGGGATGAGCAGTTCTTC. This translates into CASSLRALGGDEQFF.

For this clonotype: The junction departs from germline at one end; a sequencing error may be responsible. The CDR3 nucleotides read TGCGGTGCTAGAGTAGAACAGGGCACTGAAGCTTTCTTT. Protein sequence: CGARVEQGTEAFF. This rearrangement joins TRBV20-1 to TRBJ1-1, with a possible D match to TRBD1 (6 bases). Germline-derived CDR1 and CDR2 are DFQATT and SNEGSKA (reference sequence). The CDR3 is made up of 13 amino acids.

This clonotype was recorded at least ten times. V gene TRBV5-4 combines with J gene TRBJ2-6; D gene unclear. Between the trimmed V and J ends, which lost 2 bases and 3 bases, there was a span of 9 bases. The germline gives CDR1 SGHNT, CDR2 YYREEE (reference sequence). The CDR3 length is 15 residues. The CDR3 sequence: CASSFPGSGANVLTF. Written as DNA, the CDR3 is TGTGCCAGCAGCTTTCCAGGTAGTGGGGCCAACGTCCTGACTTTC.

The chain uses TRBV30 and TRBJ2-2; no definite D call. The V and J ends lost 4 bases and 2 bases respectively, with 14 bases between them. This CDR3 spans 15 amino acids. CDR1 is GTSNPN and CDR2 is SVGIG in the germline V gene (reference sequence). CDR3 sequence (DNA): TGTGCCTGGACCAGAGGTCCGGTAAACACCGGGGAGCTGTTTTTT. Amino acid sequence: CAWTRGPVNTGELFF. The whole variable domain, remainder taken from reference TRBV30 and TRBJ2-2, is SQTIHQWPATLVQPVGSPLSLECTVEGTSNPNLYWYRQAAGRGLQLLFYSVGIGQISSEVPQNLSASRPQDRQFILSSKKLLLSDSGFYLCAWTRGPVNTGELFFGEGSRLTVL.

As for this clonotype: Just one base apart from a much larger clone, this may be a read error. J is TRBJ2-3 and V is TRBV7-2; TRBD1 might be the D (5 bases). The DNA end favors TRBJ1-5, so the J call may be wrong. The CDR3 has 19 residues. CDR1 and CDR2 (germline): SGHTA, FQGNSA. The CDR3 here is CASTRAGGLSTLYTDTQHF. DNA of the CDR3: TGTGCCAGCACCCGAGCGGGGGGACTATCCACACTTTACACAGATACGCAGCATTTT.

On this clonotype: No conserved phenylalanine or tryptophan ends this CDR3, so it is likely a read error. V gene TRBV10-3 combines with J gene TRBJ1-3; D is ambiguous. The germline V gene encodes CDR1 ENHRY and CDR2 SYGVKD. Deletions cut 5 bases from V and 6 bases from J, with 8 bases between. The CDR3 extends over 12 amino acids. CDR3 DNA sequence: TGTGCCATCAGTCAACCACTAAACACCATATATCTT. Amino acids: CAISQPLNTIYL.

This clonotype is a singleton in its sample. The rearrangement joins TRBV19 to TRBJ2-3; a possible D gene is TRBD1 (5 bases). The CDR3 loop spans 15 amino acids. V gave up 5 bases and J gave up 0 bases, with 12 bases separating them. Germline V CDR1 and CDR2: LNHDA, SQIVND (reference sequence). CDR3 DNA: TGTGCCAGTAGTTACAGGTCCTCTAGCACAGATACGCAGTATTTT. This encodes CASSYRSSSTDTQYF.

The genes are TRBV2 and TRBJ1-1, with TRBD1 identical over 9 bases. V dropped 6 bases and J dropped 8; count of bases not matched to a gene: 16. Germline V gene data show CDR1 as SNHLY and CDR2 as FYNNEI. The CDR3 is made up of 16 amino acids. CDR3 coding DNA: TGTGCCAGCAGCACCGGGACAGGGCGGGTGAAAACCGAAGCTTTCTTT. Its translation: CASSTGTGRVKTEAFF.

Comments on this clonotype: A read error is possible here, since a much larger clone lies one base away. The V gene is TRBV6-5, the J gene TRBJ2-3; D remains ambiguous. Trimming removed 4 bases at V and 0 bases at J, with 11 bases between. This CDR3 comprises 15 residues. CDR1 is MNHEY, CDR2 SVGAGI, per germline. CDR3 in amino acids: CASSCSAGSTDTQYF. The CDR3 nucleotides are TGTGCCAGCAGTTGCAGTGCAGGCAGCACAGATACGCAGTATTTT.

Worth noting for this clonotype: At one end the junction does not follow the germline gene, possibly because of a read error. The chain has TRBV7-9 and TRBJ1-1; TRBD1 matches at 9 bases. This CDR3 spans 14 amino acids. Germline values: CDR1 SEHNR, CDR2 FQNEAQ (reference sequence). CDR3 DNA sequence: TGTGCCAGCAGCCAGAATACAGGGGGCACTAAAGCTTTCTTT. As protein: CASSQNTGGTKAFF.

The sample holds a few counts of this clonotype. V is TRBV29-1 and J is TRBJ1-3; unclear D gene. Germline CDR1 and CDR2: SQVTM and ANQGSEA. V was shortened by 0 bases and J by 0 bases, with 3 bases between the two germline ends. This CDR3 comprises 13 residues. The CDR3 DNA follows: TGCAGCGTTGAAGAGGGCTCTGGAAACACCATATATTTT. Amino acids: CSVEEGSGNTIYF.

This sequence joins TRBV19 and TRBJ1-3, with D perhaps TRBD1 (5 bases). Per the germline V gene, CDR1 is LNHDA and CDR2 is SQIVND (reference sequence). Trimming took off 4 bases at V and 8 bases at J, with 18 bases between the two ends. The CDR3 contains 15 residues. The CDR3 DNA is TGTGCCAGTAGTACCCAGGGTAACTATGGCTACACCATATATTTT. Translation: CASSTQGNYGYTIYF.

A few counts support this clonotype. This chain links TRBV7-6 with TRBJ1-6; 9 bases match TRBD1. CDR3 length: 14 residues. V shed 2 bases and J 13 bases; nucleotides not matched to a gene: 6. CDR1 and CDR2 (germline): SGHVS, FNYEAQ. CDR3 sequence reads: CASSLTGTGTPLHF. The CDR3 bases are TGTGCCAGCAGCTTAACCGGGACAGGGACCCCCCTCCACTTT.